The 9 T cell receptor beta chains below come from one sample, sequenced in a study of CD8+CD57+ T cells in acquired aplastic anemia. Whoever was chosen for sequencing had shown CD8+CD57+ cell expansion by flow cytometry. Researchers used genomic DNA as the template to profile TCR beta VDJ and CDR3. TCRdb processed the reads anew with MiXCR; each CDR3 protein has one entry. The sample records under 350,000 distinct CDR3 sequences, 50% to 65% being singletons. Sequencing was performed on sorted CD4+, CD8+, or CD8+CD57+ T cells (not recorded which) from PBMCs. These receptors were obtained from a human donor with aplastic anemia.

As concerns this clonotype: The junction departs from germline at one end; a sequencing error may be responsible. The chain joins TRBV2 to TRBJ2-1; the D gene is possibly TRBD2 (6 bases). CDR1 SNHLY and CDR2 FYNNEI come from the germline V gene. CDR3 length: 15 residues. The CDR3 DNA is TGTGTCAGCAGTCAGGCGGGGAGCTCCTACAATGGGCAGTTCTTC. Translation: CVSSQAGSSYNGQFF. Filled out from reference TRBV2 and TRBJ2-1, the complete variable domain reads EPEVTQTPSHQVTQMGQEVILRCVPISNHLYFYWYRQILGQKVEFLVSFYNNEISEKSEIFDDQFSVERPDGSNFTLKIRSTKLEDSAMYFCVSSQAGSSYNGQFFGPGTRLTVL.

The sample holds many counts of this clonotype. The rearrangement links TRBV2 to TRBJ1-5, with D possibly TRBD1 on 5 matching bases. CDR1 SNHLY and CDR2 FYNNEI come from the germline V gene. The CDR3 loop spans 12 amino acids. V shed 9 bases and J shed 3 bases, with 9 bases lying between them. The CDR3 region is CASQDTNQPQHF. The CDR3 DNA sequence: TGTGCCAGTCAGGACACCAATCAGCCCCAGCATTTT.

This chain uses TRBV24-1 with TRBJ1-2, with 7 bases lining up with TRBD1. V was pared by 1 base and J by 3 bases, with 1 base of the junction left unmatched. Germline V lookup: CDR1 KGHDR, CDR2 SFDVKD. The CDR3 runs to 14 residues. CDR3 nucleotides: TGTGCCACCAGTGATTTTGACAGGGACTATGGCTACACCTTC. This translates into CATSDFDRDYGYTF.

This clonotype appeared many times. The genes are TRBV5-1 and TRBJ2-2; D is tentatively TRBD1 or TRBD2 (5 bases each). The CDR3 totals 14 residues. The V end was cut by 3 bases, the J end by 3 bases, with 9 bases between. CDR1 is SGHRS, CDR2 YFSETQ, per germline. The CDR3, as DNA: TGCGCCAGCAGCTACAGAGGGGACACCGGGGAGCTGTTTTTT. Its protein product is CASSYRGDTGELFF.

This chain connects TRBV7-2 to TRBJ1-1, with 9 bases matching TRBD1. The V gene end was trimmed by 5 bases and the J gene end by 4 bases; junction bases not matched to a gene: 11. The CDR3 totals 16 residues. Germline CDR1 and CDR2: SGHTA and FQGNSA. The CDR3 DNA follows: TGTGCCAGCAGCCCGTGGGACAGGGTTGTTGGCACTGAAGCTTTCTTT. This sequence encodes CASSPWDRVVGTEAFF.

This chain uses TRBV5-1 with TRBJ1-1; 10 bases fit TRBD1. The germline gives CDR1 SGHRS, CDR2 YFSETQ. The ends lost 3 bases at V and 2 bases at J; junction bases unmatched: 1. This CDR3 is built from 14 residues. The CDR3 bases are TGCGCCAGCAGCTGGACAGGGGGAAACACTGAAGCTTTCTTT. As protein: CASSWTGGNTEAFF.

The CDR3 sequence is CASSTAGTQETQYF. The DNA for the CDR3 is TGTGCCAGCAGCACAGCCGGGACACAAGAGACCCAGTACTTC. The chain employs TRBV5-4 and TRBJ2-5; tentatively, D is TRBD1 (6 bases). From germline, CDR1 is SGHNT and CDR2 YYREEE (reference sequence). This CDR3 is 14 amino acids long. The V and J ends lost 4 bases and 2 bases respectively, with 12 bases between them.

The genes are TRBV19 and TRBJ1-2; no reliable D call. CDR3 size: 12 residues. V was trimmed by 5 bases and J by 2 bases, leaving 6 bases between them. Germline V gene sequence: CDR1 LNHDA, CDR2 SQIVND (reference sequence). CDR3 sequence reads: CASSQRNYGYTF. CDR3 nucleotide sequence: TGTGCCAGTAGTCAGAGAAACTATGGCTACACCTTC.

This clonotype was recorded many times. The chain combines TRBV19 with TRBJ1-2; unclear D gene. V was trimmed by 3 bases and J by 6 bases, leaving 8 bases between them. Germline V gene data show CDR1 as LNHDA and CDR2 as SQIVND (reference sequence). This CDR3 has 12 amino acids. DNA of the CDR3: TGTGCCAGTAGTATTGCGGGGAATGGCTACACCTTC. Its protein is CASSIAGNGYTF. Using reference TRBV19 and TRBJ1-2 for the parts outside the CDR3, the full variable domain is DGGITQSPKYLFRKEGQNVTLSCEQNLNHDAMYWYRQDPGQGLRLIYYSQIVNDFQKGDIAEGYSVSREKKESFPLTVTSAQKNPTAFYLCASSIAGNGYTFGSGTRLTVV.